This T cell receptor (beta chain) was retrieved from a study of T cells after yellow fever vaccination. The wider study: CD3, CD45RA, CCR7 and CD95 guided sorting of the EM, EMRA, CM and Tscm memory subsets. Whole-study findings and limits: Researchers cautioned that FACS-sorted repertoires could harbor abundant clonotypes contaminating from the bulk population. Shared CD4/CD8 clonotypes were a small share, likely from convergent recombination.

Germline trimming cut 6 bases from V and 8 bases from J; bases unmatched to any gene: 9. The germline gives CDR1 SGHRS, CDR2 YFSETQ. This CDR3 is built from 14 residues. This clonotype is judged medium-sized. UMIs were added to TCR cDNA along with a universal primer site when it was made by 5'RACE template switching. Using its own MiXCR run on the 5' RACE reads, TCRdb lists one record per CDR3 protein. This sample has 25,000 to 30,000 distinct CDR3 sequences, with over 5.5% found just once. This specimen consisted of PBMCs, either bulk or a sorted T-cell subset (CD4+, CD8+, memory, or dextramer-sorted; not recorded which), obtained on the day of the yellow fever booster vaccination. V is TRBV5-1 and J is TRBJ2-4, with 9 positions matching TRBD2. This receptor was identified in a man aged 30 to 45 who received the YFV17D yellow fever vaccine. In nucleotides, the CDR3 is TGCGCCAGCAAGGGTAGCGGGAGACGGGACATTCAGTACTTC. Its protein is CASKGSGRRDIQYF.